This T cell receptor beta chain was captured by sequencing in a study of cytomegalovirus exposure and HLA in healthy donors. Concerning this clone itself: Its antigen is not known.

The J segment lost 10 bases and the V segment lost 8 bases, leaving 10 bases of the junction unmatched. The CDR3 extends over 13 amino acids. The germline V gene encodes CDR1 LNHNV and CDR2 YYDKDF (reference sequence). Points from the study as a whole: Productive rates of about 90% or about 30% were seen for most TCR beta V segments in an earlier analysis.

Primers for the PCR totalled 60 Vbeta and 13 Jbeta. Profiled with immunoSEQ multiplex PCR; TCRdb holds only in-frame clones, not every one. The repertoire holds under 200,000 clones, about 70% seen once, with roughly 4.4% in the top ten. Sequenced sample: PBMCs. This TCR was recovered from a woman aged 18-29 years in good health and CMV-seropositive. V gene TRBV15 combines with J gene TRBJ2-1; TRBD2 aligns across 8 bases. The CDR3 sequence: CATSGRAVWEQFF. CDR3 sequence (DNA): TGTGCCACCTCCGGGAGGGCCGTTTGGGAGCAGTTCTTC.